Shown below are 17 T cell receptor beta chains from a single sample sequenced in a study of cytomegalovirus exposure and HLA in healthy donors. Assay used: immunoSEQ multiplex PCR; TCRdb lists only in-frame clones, some missing. The repertoire holds fewer than 90,000 clones, with 94% as singletons. The sequenced material came from PBMCs. The receptors were gathered from a woman under 30 in good health and CMV-seronegative.

The genes are TRBV7-9 and TRBJ2-3; 10 bases agree with TRBD1. CDR1 SEHNR and CDR2 FQNEAQ come from the germline V gene (reference sequence). Losses at the gene ends were 2 bases for V and 5 bases for J; bases not matched to a gene: 7. The CDR3 runs 16 residues. The CDR3, as DNA: TGTGCCAGCAGCTTAATTGGACAGGGGGTTATAGATACGCAGTATTTT. Protein: CASSLIGQGVIDTQYF.

The chain joins TRBV19 to TRBJ2-2, with D possibly TRBD2 on 7 matching bases. Germline V gene sequence: CDR1 LNHDA, CDR2 SQIVND (reference sequence). V shed 6 bases and J shed 3 bases, with 20 bases lying between them. The CDR3 is made up of 17 amino acids. Here the CDR3 reads CASSIHGGGADTGELFF. The CDR3 region has the DNA TGTGCCAGTAGCATACATGGAGGGGGGGCCGACACCGGGGAGCTGTTTTTT.

The chain employs TRBV29-1 and TRBJ2-3, with TRBD1 matching over 12 bases. The CDR3 sequence is 15 residues long. The V segment lost 5 bases and the J segment 1 base; nucleotides outside the gene matches: 4. CDR1 SQVTM and CDR2 ANQGSEA come from the germline V gene. In DNA, the CDR3 is TGCAGCGTTCCGAGGGACAGGGGGCGCACAGATACGCAGTATTTT. Its protein is CSVPRDRGRTDTQYF.

The J gene is TRBJ1-1, the V gene TRBV10-1; D not resolved. Per the germline V gene, CDR1 is WNHNN and CDR2 is SYGVQD (reference sequence). The CDR3 runs 13 residues. V lost 1 base and J lost 4, with 7 bases in between. This chain's CDR3 is CASSEFAGTEAFF. The CDR3 nucleotides are TGCGCCAGCAGTGAGTTTGCCGGCACTGAAGCTTTCTTT.

The chain is built from TRBV4-1 and TRBJ2-1; tentative D call: TRBD1 (5 bases). The CDR3 contains 13 residues. V was shortened by 5 bases and J by 8 bases, with 13 bases between the two germline ends. The germline gives CDR1 MGHRA, CDR2 YSYEKL. CDR3 sequence (DNA): TGCGCCAGCAGCAACAATCTCAGGGATGAGCAGTTCTTC. Translated, it gives CASSNNLRDEQFF.

The chain uses TRBV7-9 and TRBJ1-1, with 8 bases identical to TRBD1. This CDR3 is built from 16 residues. Germline V lookup: CDR1 SEHNR, CDR2 FQNEAQ (reference sequence). With V trimmed by 4 bases and J by 6 bases, 13 bases remained unmatched. The CDR3 reads CASSWRIPTGDSEAFF. CDR3 coding DNA: TGTGCCAGCAGCTGGAGAATACCGACAGGGGATTCTGAAGCTTTCTTT. Using reference TRBV7-9 and TRBJ1-1 for the parts outside the CDR3, the full variable domain is DTGVSQNPRHKITKRGQNVTFRCDPISEHNRLYWYRQTLGQGPEFLTYFQNEAQLEKSRLLSDRFSAERPKGSFSTLEIQRTEQGDSAMYLCASSWRIPTGDSEAFFGQGTRLTVV.

The gene calls are TRBV27 and TRBJ2-1; 8 nucleotides agree with TRBD2. The CDR3 contains 15 residues. CDR1 is MNHEY and CDR2 is SMNVEV in the germline V gene (reference sequence). After removal of 6 bases from V and 3 bases from J, the junction contained 7 bases not matched to a gene. The CDR3 loop is CASRTAGARYNEQFF. The CDR3 DNA is TGTGCCAGCAGAACAGCGGGAGCTCGCTACAATGAGCAGTTCTTC.

V usage is TRBV5-1 and J usage is TRBJ1-1; D gene uncertain. The CDR3 totals 16 residues. The germline V gene has CDR1 SGHRS and CDR2 YFSETQ. The ends were cut back, 1 base at V and 0 bases at J, with 13 bases in the middle. CDR3 residues: CASSLLISRLNTEAFF. CDR3 nucleotide sequence: TGCGCCAGCAGCTTGTTGATAAGCAGGTTGAACACTGAAGCTTTCTTT.

J is TRBJ1-3 and V is TRBV30, with 7 bases matching TRBD1. From germline, CDR1 is GTSNPN and CDR2 SVGIG (reference sequence). This CDR3 has 14 residues. J gave up 4 bases and V 2 bases, and 5 bases lay outside the gene matches. The CDR3 protein is CAWSKGARGNTIYF. In nucleotides, the CDR3 is TGTGCCTGGAGTAAGGGGGCGCGAGGAAACACCATATATTTT.

The genes are TRBV19 and TRBJ1-1; D may be TRBD1 (6 bases). The CDR3 is made up of 15 amino acids. Germline CDR1 LNHDA, CDR2 SQIVND (reference sequence). Trimming left V 3 bases short and J 3 bases short, with 14 bases between. The CDR3 reads CASSILGGAHTEAFF. In nucleotides, the CDR3 is TGTGCCAGTAGTATCCTCGGGGGGGCTCACACTGAAGCTTTCTTT.

The rearrangement links TRBV5-1 to TRBJ1-1; 10 bases line up with TRBD1. The germline gives CDR1 SGHRS, CDR2 YFSETQ. With 3 bases clipped from V and 2 bases from J, the junction kept 4 bases outside the gene matches. The CDR3 has 15 amino acids. Here the CDR3 DNA reads TGCGCCAGCAGCTATGGGGACAGGGGCAACACTGAAGCTTTCTTT. This translates into CASSYGDRGNTEAFF.

V is TRBV5-5 and J is TRBJ1-5; perhaps TRBD1 as D (6 bases). Trimming removed 0 bases from V and 6 bases from J, with 16 bases in between. The CDR3 consists of 16 residues. Germline V gives CDR1 SGHKS, CDR2 YYEKEE (reference sequence). The CDR3 spells CASSLEGGGLTQPQHF. CDR3 coding DNA: TGTGCCAGCAGCTTGGAGGGAGGGGGTTTAACTCAGCCCCAGCATTTT. Looking up the rest from reference TRBV5-5 and TRBJ1-5 gives the full variable domain: DAGVTQSPTHLIKTRGQQVTLRCSPISGHKSVSWYQQVLGQGPQFIFQYYEKEERGRGNFPDRFSARQFPNYSSELNVNALLLGDSALYLCASSLEGGGLTQPQHFGDGTRLSIL.

This chain connects TRBV5-1 to TRBJ2-7; TRBD1 might be the D (6 bases). CDR1 SGHRS and CDR2 YFSETQ come from the germline V gene. Between the trimmed V and J ends, which lost 1 base and 1 base, there was a span of 12 bases. The CDR3 runs 15 residues. The CDR3 loop reads CASSLYQGGSYEQYF. The CDR3 region has the DNA TGCGCCAGCAGCTTGTATCAAGGGGGTTCCTACGAGCAGTACTTC.

A few counts support this clone. V and J are TRBV6-4 and TRBJ2-1; 9 bases agree with TRBD2. CDR3 length: 15 residues. Germline CDR1 reads MRHNA; CDR2 reads SNTAGT. The V segment lost 3 bases and the J segment 0 bases; nucleotides outside the gene matches: 0. CDR3 coding DNA: TGTGCCAGCAGTGAAGCGGGGGGCTCCTACAATGAGCAGTTCTTC. Its translation: CASSEAGGSYNEQFF.

The rearrangement joins TRBV29-1 to TRBJ1-2, with 9 bases aligning to TRBD1. The CDR3 sequence is 17 residues long. Germline V gene lookup returns CDR1 SQVTM and CDR2 ANQGSEA. Losses at the gene ends were 5 bases for V and 0 bases for J; bases not matched to a gene: 13. The chain's CDR3 is CSVRYQNRGPPNYGYTF. CDR3 nucleotides: TGCAGCGTTCGGTATCAGAACAGGGGGCCCCCTAACTATGGCTACACCTTC.

The rearrangement links TRBV30 to TRBJ1-2, with 11 bases aligning to TRBD1. Germline CDR1 is GTSNPN and CDR2 is SVGIG (reference sequence). Trimming took 0 bases from V and 4 from J; bases not matched to a gene: 7. This CDR3 has 16 residues. The DNA of the CDR3 is TGTGCCTGGAGTGTTAGGACAGGGGGCGAAGTCTATGGCTACACCTTC. Encoded protein: CAWSVRTGGEVYGYTF.

The J gene is TRBJ2-1, the V gene TRBV11-1; 11 nucleotides agree with TRBD1. Germline V gene sequence: CDR1 SGHAT, CDR2 FQDESV (reference sequence). The CDR3 is 15 residues long. V was clipped by 3 bases and J by 7 bases; unmatched bases: 5. The CDR3 nucleotides read TGTGCCAGCAGCTTGGCGGACAGGGGGCTTAATGAGCAGTTCTTC. This gives the protein CASSLADRGLNEQFF.